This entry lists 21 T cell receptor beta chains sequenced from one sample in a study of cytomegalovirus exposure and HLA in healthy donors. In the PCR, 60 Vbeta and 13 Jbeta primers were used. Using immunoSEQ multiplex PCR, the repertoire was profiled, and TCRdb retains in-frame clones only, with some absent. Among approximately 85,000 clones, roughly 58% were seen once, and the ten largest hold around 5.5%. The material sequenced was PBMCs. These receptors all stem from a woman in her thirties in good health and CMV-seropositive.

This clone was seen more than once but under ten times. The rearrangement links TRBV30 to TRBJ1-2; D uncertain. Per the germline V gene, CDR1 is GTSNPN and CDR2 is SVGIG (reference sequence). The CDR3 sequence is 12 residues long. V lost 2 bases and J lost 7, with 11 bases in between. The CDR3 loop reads CAWSLTIGGYTF. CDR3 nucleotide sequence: TGTGCCTGGAGTTTGACAATCGGTGGCTACACCTTC.

CDR3 DNA sequence: TGTGCCAGCAGTCCTTCCGGGACAGCCTACGAGCAGTACTTC. This sequence encodes CASSPSGTAYEQYF. J is TRBJ2-7 and V is TRBV28, with TRBD1 matching 7 bases. V trimming: 5 bases; J trimming: 2 bases; junction bases outside the gene matches: 6. CDR1 MDHEN and CDR2 SYDVKM come from the germline V gene. The length of the CDR3 is 14 residues.

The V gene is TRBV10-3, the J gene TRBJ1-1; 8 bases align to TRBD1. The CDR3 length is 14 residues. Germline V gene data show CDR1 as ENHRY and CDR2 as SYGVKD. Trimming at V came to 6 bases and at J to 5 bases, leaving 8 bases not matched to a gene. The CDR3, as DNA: TGTGCCATCAGGGAAGGACAGGGTGGGACTGAAGCTTTCTTT. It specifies CAIREGQGGTEAFF.

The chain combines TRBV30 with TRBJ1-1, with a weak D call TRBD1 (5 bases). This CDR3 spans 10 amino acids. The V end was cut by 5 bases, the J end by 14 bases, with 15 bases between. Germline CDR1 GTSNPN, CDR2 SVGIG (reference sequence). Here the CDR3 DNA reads TGTGCCTGGGGACGGGGGGTAGGGTTCTTT. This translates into CAWGRGVGFF.

This CDR3 is CASSLGTVNTEAFF. The CDR3 DNA is TGCGCCAGCAGCTTGGGGACAGTGAACACTGAAGCTTTCTTT. This rearrangement joins TRBV5-1 to TRBJ1-1; D is possibly TRBD1 (6 bases). Deletions cut 0 bases from V and 0 bases from J, with 6 bases between. CDR1 is SGHRS and CDR2 is YFSETQ in the germline V gene. This CDR3 is 14 amino acids long.

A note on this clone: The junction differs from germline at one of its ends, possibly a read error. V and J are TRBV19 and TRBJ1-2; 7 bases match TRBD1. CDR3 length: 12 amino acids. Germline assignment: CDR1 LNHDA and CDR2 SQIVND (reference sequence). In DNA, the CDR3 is TGTGCCAGCGAGACAGGGAAGAATGGCTACCCCTTC. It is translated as CASETGKNGYPF. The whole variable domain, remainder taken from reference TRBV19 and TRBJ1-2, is DGGITQSPKYLFRKEGQNVTLSCEQNLNHDAMYWYRQDPGQGLRLIYYSQIVNDFQKGDIAEGYSVSREKKESFPLTVTSAQKNPTAFYLCASETGKNGYPFGSGTRLTVV.

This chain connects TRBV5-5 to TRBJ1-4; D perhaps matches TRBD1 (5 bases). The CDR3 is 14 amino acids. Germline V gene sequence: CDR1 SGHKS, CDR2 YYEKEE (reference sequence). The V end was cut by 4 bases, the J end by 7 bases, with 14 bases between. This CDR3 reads CASSPPTDTEKLFF. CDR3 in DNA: TGTGCCAGCAGCCCCCCGACAGATACTGAAAAACTGTTTTTT.

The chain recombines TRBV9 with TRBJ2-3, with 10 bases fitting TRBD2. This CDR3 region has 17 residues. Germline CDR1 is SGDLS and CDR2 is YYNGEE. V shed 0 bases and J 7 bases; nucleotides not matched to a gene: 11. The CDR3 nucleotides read TGTGCCAGCAGCGTAGACAGCGGGGGGGCCAGTGCATATACGCAGTATTTT. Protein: CASSVDSGGASAYTQYF.

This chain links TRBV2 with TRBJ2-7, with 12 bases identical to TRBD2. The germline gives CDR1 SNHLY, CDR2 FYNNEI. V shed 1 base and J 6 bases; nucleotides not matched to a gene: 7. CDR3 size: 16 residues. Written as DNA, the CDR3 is TGTGCCAGCAGTGAAGGTCCTAGCGGGGGGGCGGGCGAGCAGTACTTC. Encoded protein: CASSEGPSGGAGEQYF.

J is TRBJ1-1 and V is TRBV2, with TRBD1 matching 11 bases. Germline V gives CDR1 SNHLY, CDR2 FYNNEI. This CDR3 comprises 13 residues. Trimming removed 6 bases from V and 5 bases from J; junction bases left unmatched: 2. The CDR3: CASRGTGGTEAFF. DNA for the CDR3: TGTGCCAGCAGAGGGACAGGGGGGACTGAAGCTTTCTTT.

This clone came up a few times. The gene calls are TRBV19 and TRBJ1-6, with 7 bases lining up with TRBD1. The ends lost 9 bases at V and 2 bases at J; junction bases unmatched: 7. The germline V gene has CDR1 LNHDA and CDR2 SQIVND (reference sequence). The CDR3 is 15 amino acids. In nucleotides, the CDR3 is TGTGCCAGCTCGAGGGGACAGCCCTATAATTCACCCCTCCACTTT. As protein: CASSRGQPYNSPLHF.

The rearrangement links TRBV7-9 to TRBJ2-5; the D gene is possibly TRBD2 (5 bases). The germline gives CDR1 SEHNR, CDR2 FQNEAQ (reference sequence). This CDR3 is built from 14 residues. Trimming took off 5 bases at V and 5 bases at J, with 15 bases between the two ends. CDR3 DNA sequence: TGTGCCAGCAGCGCGGACTTTTTGGAGGAGACCCAGTACTTC. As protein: CASSADFLEETQYF.

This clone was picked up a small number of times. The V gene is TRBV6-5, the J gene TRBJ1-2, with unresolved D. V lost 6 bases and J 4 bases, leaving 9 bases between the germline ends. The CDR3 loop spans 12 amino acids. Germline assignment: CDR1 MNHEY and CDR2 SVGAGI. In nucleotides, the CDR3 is TGTGCCAGCAGGCAGAGGTTCTATGGCTACACCTTC. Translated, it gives CASRQRFYGYTF.

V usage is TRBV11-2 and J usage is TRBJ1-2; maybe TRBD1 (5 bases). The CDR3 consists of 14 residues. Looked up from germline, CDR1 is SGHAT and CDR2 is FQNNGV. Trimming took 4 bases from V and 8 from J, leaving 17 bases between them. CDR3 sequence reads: CASSSTDSLWGYTF. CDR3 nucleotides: TGTGCCAGCAGCTCCACCGACAGCCTTTGGGGCTACACCTTC.

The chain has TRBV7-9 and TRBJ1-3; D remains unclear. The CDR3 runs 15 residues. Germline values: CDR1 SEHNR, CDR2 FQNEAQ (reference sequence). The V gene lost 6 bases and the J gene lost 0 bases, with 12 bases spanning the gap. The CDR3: CASSLTQNSGNTIYF. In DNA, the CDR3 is TGTGCCAGCAGTCTAACACAGAACTCTGGAAACACCATATATTTT. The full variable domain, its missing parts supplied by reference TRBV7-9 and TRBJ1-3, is DTGVSQNPRHKITKRGQNVTFRCDPISEHNRLYWYRQTLGQGPEFLTYFQNEAQLEKSRLLSDRFSAERPKGSFSTLEIQRTEQGDSAMYLCASSLTQNSGNTIYFGEGSWLTVV.

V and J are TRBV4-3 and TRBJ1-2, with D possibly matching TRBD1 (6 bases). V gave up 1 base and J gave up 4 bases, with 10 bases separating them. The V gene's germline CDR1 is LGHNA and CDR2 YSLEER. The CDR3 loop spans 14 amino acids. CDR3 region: CASSQGARGYGYTF. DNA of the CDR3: TGCGCCAGCAGCCAAGGAGCCAGGGGCTATGGCTACACCTTC.

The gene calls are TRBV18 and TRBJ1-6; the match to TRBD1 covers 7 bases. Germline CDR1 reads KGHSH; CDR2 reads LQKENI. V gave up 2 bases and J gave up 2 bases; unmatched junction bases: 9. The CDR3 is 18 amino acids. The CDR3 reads CASSPKAGGWTYNSPLHF. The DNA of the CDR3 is TGTGCCAGCTCACCAAAGGCAGGGGGTTGGACCTATAATTCACCCCTCCACTTT.

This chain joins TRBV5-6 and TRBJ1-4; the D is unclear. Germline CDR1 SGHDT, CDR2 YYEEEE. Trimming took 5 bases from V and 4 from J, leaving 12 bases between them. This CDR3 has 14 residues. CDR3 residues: CASSRMNSNEKLFF. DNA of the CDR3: TGTGCCAGCAGTAGGATGAACAGTAATGAAAAACTGTTTTTT. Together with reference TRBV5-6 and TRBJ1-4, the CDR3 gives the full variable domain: DAGVTQSPTHLIKTRGQQVTLRCSPKSGHDTVSWYQQALGQGPQFIFQYYEEEERQRGNFPDRFSGHQFPNYSSELNVNALLLGDSALYLCASSRMNSNEKLFFGSGTQLSVL.

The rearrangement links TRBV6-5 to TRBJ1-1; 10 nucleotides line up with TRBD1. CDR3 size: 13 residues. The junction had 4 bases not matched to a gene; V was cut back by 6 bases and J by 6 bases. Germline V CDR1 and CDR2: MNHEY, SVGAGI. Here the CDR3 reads CASRGQGVAEAFF. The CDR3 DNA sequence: TGTGCCAGCAGAGGACAGGGGGTTGCTGAAGCTTTCTTT.

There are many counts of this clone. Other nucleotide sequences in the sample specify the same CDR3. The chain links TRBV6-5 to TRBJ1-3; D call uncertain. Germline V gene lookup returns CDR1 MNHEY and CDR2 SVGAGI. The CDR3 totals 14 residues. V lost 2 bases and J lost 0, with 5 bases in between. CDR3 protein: CASSYLSSGNTIYF. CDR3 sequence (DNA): TGTGCCAGCAGTTACCTGAGCTCTGGAAACACCATATATTTT.

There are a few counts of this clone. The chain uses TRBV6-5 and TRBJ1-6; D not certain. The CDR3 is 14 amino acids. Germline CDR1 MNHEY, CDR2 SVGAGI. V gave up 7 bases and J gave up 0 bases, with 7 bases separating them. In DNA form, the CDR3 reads TGTGCCAGCACTCCTAGCTCCTATAATTCACCCCTCCACTTT. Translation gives CASTPSSYNSPLHF.